This T cell receptor beta chain was identified in a study of identical twins. Carrying unique molecular identifiers, the cDNA also gained a universal primer site through template switching. TCRdb reprocessed the 5' RACE reads with MiXCR, giving one entry per CDR3 protein. This sample has about 570,000 distinct CDR3 sequences, with 9% to 10% found just once. Healthy Caucasians alone served as donors. The CDR3 has 14 residues. CDR1 SQVTM and CDR2 ANQGSEA come from the germline V gene. V was shortened by 3 bases and J by 0 bases, with 10 bases between the two germline ends. These data were also reused for a study on yellow fever vaccine responses in identical twins.

The sample was PBMCs. This clonotype was obtained from a woman between 18 and 30 years old in good health. V gene TRBV29-1 combines with J gene TRBJ2-3; D is possibly TRBD2 (5 bases). The CDR3 protein is CSVEGGLSTDTQYF. CDR3 sequence (DNA): TGCAGCGTTGAGGGCGGGCTAAGCACAGATACGCAGTATTTT.